The next 27 T cell receptor beta chains were all read from a single sample in a study of T cell repertoires in cytomegalovirus infection (dated by TCRdb to between 2019 and 2020). The treatment or condition tag for this specimen amounts to: in vitro stimulation with specific CMV peptide epitopes to enrich CMV-specific T cells. Their specific antigens are unknown. These reads were obtained on an Illumina HiSeq 1500. The public reads were reanalyzed by TCRdb: fastp trimming at Q25, MiXCR alignment, in-frame beta chains only. Here each entry gathers all rows of one CDR3 protein and keeps the most common genes and DNA. This sample comprises fewer than 1,000,000 distinct CDR3 sequences, 31% of them detected only once. The ten biggest clones cover about an eighth of the sample. Sequencing was performed on cultured CD8+ T cells from PBMCs, taken from culture after CMV antigen stimulation. All receptors come from a human donor in good health (CMV status not recorded). Some clones in this sample may be carry-over from other donors' samples.

This clonotype was counted between two and nine times. The rearrangement joins TRBV27 to TRBJ2-7; unclear D gene. The V gene's germline CDR1 is MNHEY and CDR2 SMNVEV (reference sequence). V was pared by 4 bases and J by 2 bases, with 12 bases between. This CDR3 is built from 14 residues. The CDR3 nucleotides read TGTGCCAGCAGTTCCCCGGAAAATCCCTACGAGCAGTACTTC. Protein sequence: CASSSPENPYEQYF.

The table lists this clonotype with a few counts. This chain connects TRBV28 to TRBJ2-5; 9 bases map to TRBD1. V shed 6 bases, J shed 5 bases, and the junction held 19 bases outside the gene matches. The CDR3 loop spans 18 amino acids. The germline V gene encodes CDR1 MDHEN and CDR2 SYDVKM. The CDR3 DNA follows: TGTGCCAGCAGATCTACATACCATACGGGACAGGGTGGTGAGACCCAGTACTTC. This codes for CASRSTYHTGQGGETQYF. The full variable domain, rest sourced from reference TRBV28 and TRBJ2-5, is DVKVTQSSRYLVKRTGEKVFLECVQDMDHENMFWYRQDPGLGLRLIYFSYDVKMKEKGDIPEGYSVSREKKERFSLILESASTNQTSMYLCASRSTYHTGQGGETQYFGPGTRLLVL.

The V gene is TRBV2, the J gene TRBJ2-3; D remains unclear. V was trimmed by 2 bases and J by 1 base, leaving 7 bases between them. The germline CDR1 and CDR2 sequences are SNHLY and FYNNEI. The CDR3 is 14 amino acids. The CDR3 DNA sequence: TGTGCCAGCAGTGAATTTTTAGGCACAGATACGCAGTATTTT. Residues: CASSEFLGTDTQYF.

V is TRBV27 and J is TRBJ2-1; D gene ambiguous. V lost 3 bases, J lost 2 bases, and 14 bases lay in between. The CDR3 is 16 residues long. Germline CDR1 is MNHEY and CDR2 is SMNVEV (reference sequence). As DNA, the CDR3 is TGTGCCAGCAGTTTTGATGCCGTTTCACCCTACAATGAGCAGTTCTTC. Residues: CASSFDAVSPYNEQFF.

The chain joins TRBV4-1 to TRBJ1-5, with D perhaps TRBD1 (5 bases). The CDR3 runs to 15 residues. CDR1 and CDR2 (germline): MGHRA, YSYEKL. Trimming shortened V by 0 bases and J by 4 bases, and 10 bases separated the two germline ends. CDR3 loop: CASSQETDPNQPQHF. CDR3 nucleotides: TGCGCCAGCAGCCAAGAGACAGACCCGAATCAGCCCCAGCATTTT.

The chain combines TRBV9 with TRBJ1-1; the D is unclear. Germline CDR1 reads SGDLS; CDR2 reads YYNGEE. The CDR3 covers 13 residues. The V end lost 6 bases, the J end lost 1 base, and 10 bases lay between the germline ends. This chain's CDR3 is CASTRSSNTEAFF. The CDR3 nucleotides are TGTGCCAGCACTCGTTCCTCGAACACTGAAGCTTTCTTT.

This rearrangement joins TRBV24-1 to TRBJ1-1, with D perhaps TRBD1 (6 bases). The CDR3 is 16 residues long. The V gene lost 2 bases and the J gene lost 1 base, with 13 bases spanning the gap. From germline, CDR1 is KGHDR and CDR2 SFDVKD. CDR3 coding DNA: TGTGCCACCAGTGATTATAAGGGGGTAACGAACACTGAAGCTTTCTTT. This codes for CATSDYKGVTNTEAFF.

The chain is built from TRBV12-3 or TRBV12-4 and TRBJ1-2; D gene ambiguous. The germline V and J ends were trimmed by 6 bases and 10 bases, with 12 bases remaining between them. The CDR3 covers 11 residues. CDR3 region: CASRTGDVYTF. The DNA of the CDR3 is TGTGCCAGCAGAACCGGCGATGTCTACACCTTC.

This clonotype came up a few times. J is TRBJ2-3 and V is TRBV24-1; D perhaps matches TRBD1 (6 bases). V lost 1 base and J 2 bases, leaving 9 bases between the germline ends. The CDR3 totals 15 residues. Per germline, CDR1 KGHDR and CDR2 SFDVKD. CDR3 loop: CATSDFPGVTDTQYF. The CDR3 nucleotides are TGTGCCACCAGTGATTTCCCAGGGGTCACAGATACGCAGTATTTT.

This chain links TRBV7-9 with TRBJ1-2, with 7 nucleotides matching TRBD1. The CDR3 extends over 15 amino acids. Germline V gene lookup returns CDR1 SEHNR and CDR2 FQNEAQ (reference sequence). The V and J ends lost 2 bases and 3 bases, in that order; junction bases with no gene match: 6. In nucleotides, the CDR3 is TGTGCCAGCAGCTTAACCGGGACAGAGGACTATGGCTACACCTTC. Amino acids: CASSLTGTEDYGYTF.

The chain joins TRBV6-4 to TRBJ2-5, with D hard to call. The CDR3 loop spans 16 amino acids. Trimming removed 2 bases from V and 0 bases from J, with 13 bases in between. Germline assignment: CDR1 MRHNA and CDR2 SNTAGT. Here the CDR3 reads CASSDRVRHHQETQYF. The CDR3 nucleotides are TGTGCCAGCAGTGACAGGGTACGCCACCACCAAGAGACCCAGTACTTC.

The chain uses TRBV2 and TRBJ1-1; perhaps TRBD1 as D (6 bases). Germline CDR1 reads SNHLY; CDR2 reads FYNNEI. There are 16 residues in the CDR3. Trimming removed 10 bases from V and 1 base from J, with 22 bases in between. The CDR3: CATLDQGQGGNTEAFF. In DNA, the CDR3 is TGTGCCACGTTGGACCAGGGTCAAGGGGGGAACACTGAAGCTTTCTTT.

V and J are TRBV3-1 and TRBJ2-1; D is unresolved. The CDR3 is 15 residues long. Trimming took 0 bases from V and 4 from J, leaving 10 bases between them. The germline V gene has CDR1 LGHDT and CDR2 YNNKEL (reference sequence). The chain's CDR3 is CASSQEGRTYNEQFF. CDR3 sequence (DNA): TGTGCCAGCAGCCAAGAAGGACGTACTTACAATGAGCAGTTCTTC.

The J gene is TRBJ1-6, the V gene TRBV7-9; TRBD1 aligns across 8 bases. This CDR3 spans 16 amino acids. Germline values: CDR1 SEHNR, CDR2 FQNEAQ (reference sequence). J gave up 4 bases and V 4 bases, and 6 bases lay outside the gene matches. In DNA, the CDR3 is TGTGCCAGCAGCTCCCGGACAGGGATTTATAATTCACCCCTCCACTTT. Translated: CASSSRTGIYNSPLHF. The whole variable domain, filled in from reference TRBV7-9 and TRBJ1-6, reads DTGVSQNPRHKITKRGQNVTFRCDPISEHNRLYWYRQTLGQGPEFLTYFQNEAQLEKSRLLSDRFSAERPKGSFSTLEIQRTEQGDSAMYLCASSSRTGIYNSPLHFGNGTRLTVT.

This clonotype appeared many times. V gene TRBV7-8 combines with J gene TRBJ1-2, with 10 bases matching TRBD1. The junction had 9 bases not matched to a gene; V was cut back by 5 bases and J by 3 bases. The germline V gene has CDR1 SGHVS and CDR2 FQNEAQ. The CDR3 consists of 16 residues. This chain's CDR3 is CASSLGTGDTDYGYTF. The DNA of the CDR3 is TGTGCCAGCAGCCTAGGGACAGGGGATACAGACTATGGCTACACCTTC.

This chain links TRBV27 with TRBJ1-4; tentatively, D is TRBD1 (6 bases). Trimming took 2 bases from V and 8 from J, leaving 12 bases between them. CDR3 length equals 14 residues. The V gene's germline CDR1 is MNHEY and CDR2 SMNVEV (reference sequence). The CDR3 DNA is TGTGCCAGCAGTTTAAGGGGGACGGGGGAAAAACTGTTTTTT. This codes for CASSLRGTGEKLFF.

The rearrangement links TRBV27 to TRBJ2-1, with 7 bases identical to TRBD2. J gave up 7 bases and V 4 bases, and 4 bases lay outside the gene matches. From germline, CDR1 is MNHEY and CDR2 SMNVEV (reference sequence). This CDR3 comprises 13 residues. CDR3 sequence reads: CASSSLGGNEQFF. The CDR3 nucleotides are TGTGCCAGCAGTTCCCTGGGAGGGAATGAGCAGTTCTTC.

The J gene is TRBJ2-3, the V gene TRBV12-3 or TRBV12-4; D is ambiguous. The CDR3 spans 12 residues. V was trimmed by 3 bases and J by 7 bases, leaving 8 bases between them. The CDR3 DNA is TGTGCCAGCAGTTTGGGGATAAATACGCAGTATTTT. Its translation is CASSLGINTQYF.

This clonotype was counted between two and nine times. Its ends do not fully match the called genes, so a read error is possible. The CDR3 region has the DNA TGCAGCGGTGGGCTTGGACAGGGGTCCTTC. Amino acids: CSGGLGQGSF. The gene calls are TRBV29-1 and TRBJ1-2, with TRBD1 identical over 9 bases. Germline CDR1 is SQVTM and CDR2 is ANQGSEA. CDR3 length: 10 residues.

The rearrangement joins TRBV20-1 to TRBJ2-7; D not certain. The CDR3 loop spans 11 amino acids. CDR1 is DFQATT and CDR2 is SNEGSKA in the germline V gene (reference sequence). V lost 6 bases and J 4 bases, leaving 10 bases between the germline ends. The CDR3 bases are TGCAGTGCCCCGATAGGGTACGAGCAGTACGTC. This translates into CSAPIGYEQYV.

The chain is built from TRBV27 and TRBJ2-2; 9 positions agree with TRBD2. Germline V gene data show CDR1 as MNHEY and CDR2 as SMNVEV (reference sequence). The CDR3 totals 16 residues. Trimming took 5 bases from V and 6 from J; bases not matched to a gene: 10. The CDR3 DNA reads as TGTGCCAGCAGTCCGTCTAGCGGGGAGTTCTCCGGGGAGCTGTTTTTT. Translating gives CASSPSSGEFSGELFF.

The genes are TRBV19 and TRBJ2-1, with D possibly being TRBD2 (5 bases). The V gene lost 3 bases and the J gene lost 10 bases, with 7 bases spanning the gap. CDR1 and CDR2 (germline): LNHDA, SQIVND (reference sequence). This CDR3 region has 11 residues. The CDR3 nucleotides are TGTGCCAGTAGTATCGGCGGGGAGCAGTTCTTC. Residues: CASSIGGEQFF.

This clonotype was recorded once. J is TRBJ2-1 and V is TRBV2; D might be TRBD2 (7 bases). Germline V CDR1 and CDR2: SNHLY, FYNNEI. This CDR3 is built from 15 residues. V lost 4 bases and J 0 bases, leaving 10 bases between the germline ends. CDR3 nucleotides: TGTGCCAGCAGTGGGCGGGGGCACTCCTACAATGAGCAGTTCTTC. It translates to CASSGRGHSYNEQFF.

This clonotype was recorded many times. The rearrangement uses TRBV7-9 and TRBJ2-1; D possibly corresponds to TRBD2 (5 bases). The CDR3 is 16 amino acids. Trimming took 5 bases from V and 7 from J, leaving 21 bases between them. Germline-derived CDR1 and CDR2 are SEHNR and FQNEAQ (reference sequence). CDR3 loop: CASSAPGSGSRNEQFF. The CDR3 nucleotides are TGTGCCAGCAGCGCTCCGGGATCCGGTTCTAGGAATGAGCAGTTCTTC.

This clonotype was observed a single time. A junction end diverges from the germline sequence, so it may reflect a read error. The rearrangement links TRBV4-2 to TRBJ2-5; D ambiguous. The CDR3 extends over 14 amino acids. Germline assignment: CDR1 LGHNA and CDR2 YNFKEQ. The DNA for the CDR3 is TGTGCCAGCAGCCCCTTAGTGGATTTGGAGACCCAGAACTTC. Amino acid sequence: CASSPLVDLETQNF.

This chain connects TRBV5-5 to TRBJ2-7; 8 bases are shared with TRBD1. With V trimmed by 1 base and J by 5 bases, 8 bases remained unmatched. The CDR3 length is 15 residues. CDR1 SGHKS and CDR2 YYEKEE come from the germline V gene (reference sequence). The DNA for the CDR3 is TGTGCCAGCAGCTTGTTCGGAGACAGGGGCAACGAGCAGTACTTC. Its translation is CASSLFGDRGNEQYF.

This clonotype was seen a few times. The rearrangement uses TRBV7-9 and TRBJ2-2; D gene uncertain. Trimming took off 0 bases at V and 0 bases at J, with 8 bases between the two ends. The CDR3 length is 16 residues. CDR1 and CDR2 (germline): SEHNR, FQNEAQ (reference sequence). This CDR3 is CASSLAYTSNTGELFF. The CDR3 nucleotides read TGTGCCAGCAGCTTAGCTTACACATCGAACACCGGGGAGCTGTTTTTT.